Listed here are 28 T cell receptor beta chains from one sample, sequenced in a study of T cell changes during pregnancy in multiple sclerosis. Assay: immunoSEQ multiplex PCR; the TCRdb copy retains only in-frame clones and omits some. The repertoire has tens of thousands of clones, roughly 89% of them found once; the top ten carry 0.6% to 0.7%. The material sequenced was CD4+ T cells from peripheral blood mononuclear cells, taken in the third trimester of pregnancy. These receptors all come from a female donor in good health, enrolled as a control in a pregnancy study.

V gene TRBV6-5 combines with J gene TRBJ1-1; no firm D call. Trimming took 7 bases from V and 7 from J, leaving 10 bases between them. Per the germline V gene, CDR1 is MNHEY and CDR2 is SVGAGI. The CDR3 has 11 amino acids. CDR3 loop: CASKSPSEAFF. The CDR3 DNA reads TGTGCCAGCAAGTCCCCCAGTGAAGCTTTCTTT.

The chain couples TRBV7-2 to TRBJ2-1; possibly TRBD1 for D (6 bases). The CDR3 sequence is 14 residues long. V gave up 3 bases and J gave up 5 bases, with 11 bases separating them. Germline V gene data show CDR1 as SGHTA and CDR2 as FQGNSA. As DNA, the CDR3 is TGTGCCAGCAGCTTTCCAGGGGCTAACAATGAGCAGTTCTTC. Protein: CASSFPGANNEQFF. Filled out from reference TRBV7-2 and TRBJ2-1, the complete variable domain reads GAGVSQSPSNKVTEKGKDVELRCDPISGHTALYWYRQSLGQGLEFLIYFQGNSAPDKSGLPSDRFSAERTGGSVSTLTIQRTQQEDSAVYLCASSFPGANNEQFFGPGTRLTVL.

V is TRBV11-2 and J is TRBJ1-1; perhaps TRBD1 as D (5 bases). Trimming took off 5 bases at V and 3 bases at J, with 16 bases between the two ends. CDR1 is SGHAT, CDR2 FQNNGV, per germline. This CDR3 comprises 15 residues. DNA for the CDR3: TGTGCCAGCAGCCCAAGGCAGGGAATATACACTGAAGCTTTCTTT. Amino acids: CASSPRQGIYTEAFF.

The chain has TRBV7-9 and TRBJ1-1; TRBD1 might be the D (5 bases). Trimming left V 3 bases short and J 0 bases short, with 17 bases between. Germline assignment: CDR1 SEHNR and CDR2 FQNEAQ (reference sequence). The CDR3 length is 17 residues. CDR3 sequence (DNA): TGTGCCAGCAGCTTCCAAACCGCGACAGACATGAACACTGAAGCTTTCTTT. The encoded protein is CASSFQTATDMNTEAFF.

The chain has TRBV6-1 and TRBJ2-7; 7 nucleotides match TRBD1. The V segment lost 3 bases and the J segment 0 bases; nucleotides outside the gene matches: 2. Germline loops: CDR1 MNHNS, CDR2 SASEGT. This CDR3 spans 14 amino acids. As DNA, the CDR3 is TGTGCCAGCAGTGAGGGGGACAGCTCCTACGAGCAGTACTTC. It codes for CASSEGDSSYEQYF.

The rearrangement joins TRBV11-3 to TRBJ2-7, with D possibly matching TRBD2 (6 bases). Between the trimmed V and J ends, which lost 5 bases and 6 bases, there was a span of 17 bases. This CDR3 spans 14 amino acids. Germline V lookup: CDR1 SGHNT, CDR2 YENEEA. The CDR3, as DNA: TGTGCCAGCAGCCCGACGCCCGGAGGGAGCGAGCAGTACTTC. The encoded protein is CASSPTPGGSEQYF.

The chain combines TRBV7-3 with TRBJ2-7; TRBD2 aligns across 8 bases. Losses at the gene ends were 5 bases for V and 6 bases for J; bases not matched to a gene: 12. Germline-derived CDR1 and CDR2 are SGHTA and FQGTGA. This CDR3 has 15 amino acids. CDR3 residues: CASSPRGGTLLEQYF. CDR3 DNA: TGTGCCAGCAGCCCCCGGGGGGGGACCCTCCTCGAGCAGTACTTC.

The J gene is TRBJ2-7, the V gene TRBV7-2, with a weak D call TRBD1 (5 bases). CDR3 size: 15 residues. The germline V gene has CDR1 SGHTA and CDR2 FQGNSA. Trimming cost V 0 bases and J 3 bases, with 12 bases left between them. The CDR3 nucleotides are TGTGCCAGCAGCTTAGCGGCCAGGGTTAACTACGAGCAGTACTTC. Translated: CASSLAARVNYEQYF.

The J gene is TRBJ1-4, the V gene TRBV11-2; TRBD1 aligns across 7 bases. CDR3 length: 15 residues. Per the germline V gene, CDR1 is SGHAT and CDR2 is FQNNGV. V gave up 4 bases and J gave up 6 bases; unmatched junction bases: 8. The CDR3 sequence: CASSSPRGGYEKLFF. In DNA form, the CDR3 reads TGTGCCAGCAGCTCCCCCCGAGGGGGCTATGAAAAACTGTTTTTT.

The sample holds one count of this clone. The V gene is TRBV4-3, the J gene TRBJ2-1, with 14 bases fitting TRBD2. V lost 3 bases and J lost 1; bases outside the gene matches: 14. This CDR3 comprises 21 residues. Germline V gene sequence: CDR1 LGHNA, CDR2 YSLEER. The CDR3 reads CASSQQPPGLAGDTSYNEQFF. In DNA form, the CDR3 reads TGCGCCAGCAGCCAGCAGCCTCCGGGACTAGCGGGGGACACATCCTACAATGAGCAGTTCTTC.

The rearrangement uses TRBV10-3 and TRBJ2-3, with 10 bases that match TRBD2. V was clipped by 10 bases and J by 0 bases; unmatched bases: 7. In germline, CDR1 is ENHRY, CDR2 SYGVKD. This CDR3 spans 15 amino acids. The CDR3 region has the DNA TGTGCCAGCGGTCTAGCGGGGGTTAGCACAGATACGCAGTATTTT. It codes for CASGLAGVSTDTQYF.

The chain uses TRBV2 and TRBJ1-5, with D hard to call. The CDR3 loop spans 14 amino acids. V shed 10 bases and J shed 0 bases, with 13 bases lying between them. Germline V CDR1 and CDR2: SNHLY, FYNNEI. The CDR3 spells CATTAGYSNQPQHF. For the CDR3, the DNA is TGTGCCACCACTGCGGGGTATAGCAATCAGCCCCAGCATTTT.

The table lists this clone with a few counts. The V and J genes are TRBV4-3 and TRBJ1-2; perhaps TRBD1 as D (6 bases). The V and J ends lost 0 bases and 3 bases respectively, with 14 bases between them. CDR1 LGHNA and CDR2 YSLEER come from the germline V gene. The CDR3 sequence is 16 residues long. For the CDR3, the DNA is TGCGCCAGCAGCCAAGATCTGGCGCAGGGGCACTATGGCTACACCTTC. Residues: CASSQDLAQGHYGYTF.

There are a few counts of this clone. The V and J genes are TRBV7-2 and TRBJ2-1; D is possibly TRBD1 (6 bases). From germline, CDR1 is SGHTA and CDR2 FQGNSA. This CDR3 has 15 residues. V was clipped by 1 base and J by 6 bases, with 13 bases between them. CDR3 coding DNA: TGTGCCAGCAGCTTAGGGACAGCAAGTCGCAATGAGCAGTTCTTC. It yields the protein CASSLGTASRNEQFF.

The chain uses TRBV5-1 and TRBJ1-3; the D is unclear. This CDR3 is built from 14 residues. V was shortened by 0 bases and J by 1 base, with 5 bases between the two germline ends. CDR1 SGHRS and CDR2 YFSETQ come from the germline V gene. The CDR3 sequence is CASSLDISGNTIYF. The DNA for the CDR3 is TGCGCCAGCAGCTTGGACATTTCTGGAAACACCATATATTTT.

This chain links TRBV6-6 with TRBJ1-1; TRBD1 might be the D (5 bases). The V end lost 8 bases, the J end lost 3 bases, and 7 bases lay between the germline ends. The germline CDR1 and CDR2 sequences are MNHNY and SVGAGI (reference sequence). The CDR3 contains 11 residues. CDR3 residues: CASGTYTEAFF. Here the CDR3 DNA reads TGTGCCAGCGGGACTTACACTGAAGCTTTCTTT.

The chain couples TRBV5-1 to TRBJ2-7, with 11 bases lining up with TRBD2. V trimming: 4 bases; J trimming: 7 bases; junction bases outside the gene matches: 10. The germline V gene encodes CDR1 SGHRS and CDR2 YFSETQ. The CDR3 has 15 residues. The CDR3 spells CASSPISGGAREQYF. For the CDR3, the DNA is TGCGCCAGCAGCCCTATTAGCGGGGGGGCCAGGGAGCAGTACTTC.

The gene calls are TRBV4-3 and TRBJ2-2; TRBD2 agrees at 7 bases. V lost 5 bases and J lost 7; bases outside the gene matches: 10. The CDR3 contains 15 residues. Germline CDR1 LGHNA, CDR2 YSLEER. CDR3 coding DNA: TGCGCCAGCAGCATTACCGGGGACTATGGCGGGGAGCTGTTTTTT. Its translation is CASSITGDYGGELFF.

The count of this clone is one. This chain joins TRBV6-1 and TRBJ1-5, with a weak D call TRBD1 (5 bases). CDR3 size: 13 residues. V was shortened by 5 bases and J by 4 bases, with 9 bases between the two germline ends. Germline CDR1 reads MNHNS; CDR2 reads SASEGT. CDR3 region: CASSIQGNQPQHF. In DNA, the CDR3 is TGTGCCAGCAGTATCCAGGGAAATCAGCCCCAGCATTTT.

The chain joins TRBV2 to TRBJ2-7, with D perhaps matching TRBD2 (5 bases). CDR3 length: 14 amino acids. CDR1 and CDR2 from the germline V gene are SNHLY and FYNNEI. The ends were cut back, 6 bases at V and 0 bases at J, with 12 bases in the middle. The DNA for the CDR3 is TGTGCCAGCAGGAGCGGACTGAGCTCCTACGAGCAGTACTTC. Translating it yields CASRSGLSSYEQYF.

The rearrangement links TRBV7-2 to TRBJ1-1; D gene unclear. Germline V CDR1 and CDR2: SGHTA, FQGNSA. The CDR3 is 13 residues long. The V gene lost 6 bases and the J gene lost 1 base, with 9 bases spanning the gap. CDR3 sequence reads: CASSYGGNTEAFF. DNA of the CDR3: TGTGCCAGCAGTTATGGAGGGAACACTGAAGCTTTCTTT. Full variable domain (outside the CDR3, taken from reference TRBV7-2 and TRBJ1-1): GAGVSQSPSNKVTEKGKDVELRCDPISGHTALYWYRQSLGQGLEFLIYFQGNSAPDKSGLPSDRFSAERTGGSVSTLTIQRTQQEDSAVYLCASSYGGNTEAFFGQGTRLTVV.

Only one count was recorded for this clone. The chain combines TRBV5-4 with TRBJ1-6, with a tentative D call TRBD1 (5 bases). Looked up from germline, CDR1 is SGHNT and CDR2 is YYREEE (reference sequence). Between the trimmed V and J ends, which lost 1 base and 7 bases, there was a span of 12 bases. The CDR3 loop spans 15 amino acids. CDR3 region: CASSLYPGFNSPLHF. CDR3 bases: TGTGCCAGCAGCTTGTATCCAGGGTTCAATTCACCCCTCCACTTT.

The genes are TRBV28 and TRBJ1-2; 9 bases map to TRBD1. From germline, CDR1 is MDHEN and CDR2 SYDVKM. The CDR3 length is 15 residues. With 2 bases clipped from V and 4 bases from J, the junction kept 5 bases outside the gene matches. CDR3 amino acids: CASSLPGQGSYGYTF. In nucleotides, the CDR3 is TGTGCCAGCAGTTTACCGGGACAGGGAAGCTATGGCTACACCTTC.

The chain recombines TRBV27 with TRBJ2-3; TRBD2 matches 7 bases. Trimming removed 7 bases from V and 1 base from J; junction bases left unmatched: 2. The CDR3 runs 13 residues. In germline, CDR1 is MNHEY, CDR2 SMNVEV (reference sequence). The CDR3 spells CASTLAGTDTQYF. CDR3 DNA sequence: TGTGCCAGCACGCTAGCGGGCACAGATACGCAGTATTTT.

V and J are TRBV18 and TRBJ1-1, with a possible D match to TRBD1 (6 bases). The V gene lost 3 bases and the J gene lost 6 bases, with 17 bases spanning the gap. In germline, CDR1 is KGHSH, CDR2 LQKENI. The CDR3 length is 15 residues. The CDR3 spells CASSPKHPGAAEAFF. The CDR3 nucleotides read TGTGCCAGCTCACCCAAGCACCCAGGGGCGGCTGAAGCTTTCTTT.

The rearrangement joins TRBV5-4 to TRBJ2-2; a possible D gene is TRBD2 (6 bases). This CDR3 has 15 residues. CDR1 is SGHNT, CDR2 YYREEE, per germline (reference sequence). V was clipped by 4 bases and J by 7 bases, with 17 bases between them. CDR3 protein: CASSGSGVVDGELFF. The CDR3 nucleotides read TGTGCCAGCAGCGGGTCGGGAGTAGTTGACGGGGAGCTGTTTTTT.

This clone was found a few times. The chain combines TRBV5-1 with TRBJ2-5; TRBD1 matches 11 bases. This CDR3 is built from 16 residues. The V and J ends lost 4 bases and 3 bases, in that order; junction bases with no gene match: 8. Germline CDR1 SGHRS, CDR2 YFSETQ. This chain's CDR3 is CASSPRTGGEEETQYF. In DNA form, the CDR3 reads TGCGCCAGCAGCCCCCGGACAGGGGGCGAAGAAGAGACCCAGTACTTC.

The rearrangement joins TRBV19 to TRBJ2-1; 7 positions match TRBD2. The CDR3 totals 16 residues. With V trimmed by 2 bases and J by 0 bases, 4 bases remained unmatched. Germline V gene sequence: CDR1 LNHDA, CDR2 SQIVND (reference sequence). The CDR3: CASSITGGSSYNEQFF. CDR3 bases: TGTGCCAGTAGTATAACGGGCGGGAGCTCCTACAATGAGCAGTTCTTC.